The rows below give T cell receptor beta chains drawn from one sample of a study of tumor-infiltrating lymphocytes in localized non-small cell lung cancer. The table came from immunoSEQ multiplex PCR; TCRdb's copy has only in-frame clones and leaves some out. The sample shows 5,000 to 7,500 clones, over 55% of them seen only once. Material for sequencing was lung tumor tissue. The receptors stem from a human donor with non-small cell lung cancer. CDR3s include the opening cysteine and the closing phenylalanine or tryptophan. The D gene is left open where the match is weak. Only some rows state a clone size, as once, few, many or a class for expanded clones.

v_gene	j_gene	d_gene	abundance	CDR3nt	CDR3aa
TRBV9	TRBJ2-7	TRBD1	.	TGTGCCAGCAGCACCCAGGGGGTCCCCTACGAGCAGTACTTC	CASSTQGVPYEQYF
TRBV7-9	TRBJ2-3	TRBD1	.	TGTGCCAGCAGCCACGACAGGGGGCCTAGCACAGATACGCAGTATTTT	CASSHDRGPSTDTQYF
TRBV6-5	TRBJ2-1	.	.	TGTGCCAGCAGTCAGTACAATGAGCAGTTCTTC	CASSQYNEQFF
TRBV15	TRBJ1-1	.	.	TGTGCCACCAGCAGAGTGGGCAGGGGCACTGAAGCTTTCTTT	CATSRVGRGTEAFF
TRBV5-4	TRBJ1-4	TRBD1	few	TGTGCCAGCAGCTCTACAGGGGAGGGCTTCGGTAATGAAAAACTGTTTTTT	CASSSTGEGFGNEKLFF
TRBV28	TRBJ2-2	TRBD2	.	TGTGCCAGCAGCCCGGGAGGAAACACCGGGGAGCTGTTTTTT	CASSPGGNTGELFF
TRBV4-1	TRBJ2-6	TRBD2	.	TGCGCCAGCAGCCACATAGGACTAGCGGACCTCTCTGGGGCCAACGTCCTGACTTTC	CASSHIGLADLSGANVLTF
TRBV7-8	TRBJ2-3	.	.	TGTGCCAGCAGCAAATCCGACCGGGAGAGTACCACAGATACGCAGTATTTT	CASSKSDRESTTDTQYF
TRBV28	TRBJ2-7	.	.	TGTGCCAGCAGTTTAACCCCCGTAGCCTCGGAATACGAGCAGTACTTC	CASSLTPVASEYEQYF
TRBV7-2	TRBJ2-1	TRBD2	.	TGTGCCAGCACCCGCGGGGGAAAGTACAATGAGCAGTTCTTC	CASTRGGKYNEQFF
TRBV5-1	TRBJ2-7	TRBD1	.	TGCGCCAGCAGCTCGGGACAGCACTACGAGCAGTACTTC	CASSSGQHYEQYF
TRBV28	TRBJ2-1	TRBD2	few	TGTGCCAGCAGGGATTGGGCTAGCGGGAATTACAATGAGCAGTTCTTC	CASRDWASGNYNEQFF
TRBV30	TRBJ1-1	.	once	TGTGCCTGGAGGGTGGCATACACTGAAGCTTTCTTT	CAWRVAYTEAFF
TRBV2	TRBJ2-2	TRBD1	.	TGTGCCAGCTCGGGACAGTCGAACACCGGGGAGCTGTTTTTT	CASSGQSNTGELFF
TRBV21-1	TRBJ1-1	.	.	TGTGCCAGCAATCGCGCCGGGAATTCGGGGGAGATGAACACTGAAGCTTTCTTT	CASNRAGNSGEMNTEAFF
TRBV13	TRBJ1-1	.	.	TGTGCCAGCAGCCTAACACTTAACACTGAAGCTTTCTTT	CASSLTLNTEAFF
TRBV6-5	TRBJ1-1	.	.	TGTGCCAGCAGTTACGGGCGAGGCACTGAAGCTTTCTTT	CASSYGRGTEAFF
TRBV2	TRBJ2-1	TRBD2	.	TGTGCCAGCACCGACCCTATGGGACTAGCGGGCGTGAGCTCCTACAATGAGCAGTTCTTC	CASTDPMGLAGVSSYNEQFF
TRBV6-5	TRBJ1-1	TRBD1	few	TGTGCCAGCAGTTACTCGGGACAGGGTAGCACTGAAGCTTTCTTT	CASSYSGQGSTEAFF
TRBV28	TRBJ1-2	.	.	TGTGCCAGCAGTTTGTCGAGGGGTATTGGCTACACCTTC	CASSLSRGIGYTF
TRBV11-2	TRBJ1-2	.	.	TGTGCCAGCAGCAAACGGGGCCAAGGGGGCTACACCTTC	CASSKRGQGGYTF
TRBV5-4	TRBJ1-3	.	.	TGTGCCAGCAGCACACAGGGAGGTGGAAACACCATATATTTT	CASSTQGGGNTIYF
TRBV10-3	TRBJ2-2	TRBD1	.	TGTGCCATCAGCCACTCACAGGGGGCAAGGGGCGGGGAGCTGTTTTTT	CAISHSQGARGGELFF
TRBV7-9	TRBJ1-1	.	.	TGTGCCAGCAGCTTAGGGGGCCCGAACACTGAAGCTTTCTTT	CASSLGGPNTEAFF
TRBV5-3	TRBJ1-2	.	.	TGTGCCAGAAGCTTTGACGGCACAGGCTACACCTTC	CARSFDGTGYTF
TRBV18	TRBJ2-2	.	few	TGTGCCAGCTCACCACCGTACAGGGCCACCGGGGAGCTGTTTTTT	CASSPPYRATGELFF
TRBV7-8	TRBJ1-5	.	.	TGTGCCAGCAGCTTATCGGTCCGGGGGGGAAGTAGCAATCAGCCCCAGCATTTT	CASSLSVRGGSSNQPQHF